This TCR beta chain originates from a study of Ad26.COV2.S vaccination and SARS-CoV-2 variants. Treatment of the sample: around 19 received Ad26.COV2.S at low or high dose, single or two shots; several received placebo; per-sample allocation not given. Samples were taken on day 63 after the first vaccine or placebo injection. The table came from immunoSEQ multiplex PCR; TCRdb's copy has only in-frame clones and leaves some out. The sample yields some 400,000 clones, approximately 91% seen once. The sample consisted of peripheral blood, taken in a trial of Ad26.COV2.S vaccine versus placebo. The sequence was obtained from a person between 18 and 65 years old who received the Ad26.COV2.S COVID-19 vaccine or a placebo.

CDR3 amino acids: CASSQVGQGAYEQYF. The CDR3 bases are TGTGCCAGCAGCCAAGTGGGACAGGGGGCCTACGAGCAGTACTTC. V usage is TRBV3-1 (or the pseudogene TRBV3-2) and J usage is TRBJ2-7, with 11 nucleotides matching TRBD1. The germline V gene encodes CDR1 LGHDT and CDR2 YNNKEL (reference sequence). V gave up 1 base and J gave up 2 bases; unmatched junction bases: 1. This CDR3 has 15 amino acids.